The 17 T cell receptor beta chains in this list originate from one sample, sequenced in a study of blood T cell repertoires in COVID-19. Using immunoSEQ multiplex PCR, the repertoire was profiled, and TCRdb retains in-frame clones only, with some absent. The sample holds tens of thousands of clones, about 86% seen once. Sequencing was performed on peripheral blood. All receptors derive from a man in his fifties with acute or convalescent COVID-19.

This chain uses TRBV6-5 with TRBJ1-2; a possible D gene is TRBD1 (5 bases). Germline V CDR1 and CDR2: MNHEY, SVGAGI. The CDR3 extends over 15 amino acids. With 6 bases removed from V and 5 bases from J, the gap between germline ends came to 19 bases. Written as DNA, the CDR3 is TGTGCCAGCAGGACCGGAGGAGGGGCCGGTTATGGCTACACCTTC. Translation gives CASRTGGGAGYGYTF.

The genes are TRBV5-5 and TRBJ1-6; D not resolved. The CDR3 loop spans 15 amino acids. CDR1 and CDR2 (germline): SGHKS, YYEKEE (reference sequence). V was trimmed by 0 bases and J by 9 bases, leaving 13 bases between them. The CDR3 nucleotides read TGTGCCAGCAGCTTGGGCGGACTGCCAACTTCACCCCTCCACTTT. Its translation: CASSLGGLPTSPLHF.

The rearrangement links TRBV11-2 to TRBJ1-1, with D unresolved. The CDR3 extends over 15 amino acids. Germline V CDR1 and CDR2: SGHAT, FQNNGV. Trimming pared 0 bases from V and 4 bases from J, leaving 12 bases between. CDR3 region: CASSLDPGVGTEAFF. The CDR3 DNA sequence: TGTGCCAGCAGCTTAGATCCCGGGGTCGGCACTGAAGCTTTCTTT.

The rearrangement joins TRBV5-1 to TRBJ2-3, with D perhaps matching TRBD2 (5 bases). V lost 3 bases and J 3 bases, leaving 8 bases between the germline ends. The germline V gene encodes CDR1 SGHRS and CDR2 YFSETQ. CDR3 size: 13 residues. The CDR3 here is CASSSDSTDTQYF. The DNA for the CDR3 is TGCGCCAGCAGCTCGGACTCTACAGATACGCAGTATTTT.

The chain employs TRBV5-1 and TRBJ2-3; D remains unclear. Germline values: CDR1 SGHRS, CDR2 YFSETQ. The CDR3 sequence is 14 residues long. The V and J ends lost 1 base and 2 bases respectively, with 8 bases between them. The CDR3 sequence: CASSLTSNTDTQYF. CDR3 sequence (DNA): TGCGCCAGCAGCTTGACGTCTAACACAGATACGCAGTATTTT.

V usage is TRBV4-1 and J usage is TRBJ1-1, with D possibly matching TRBD1 (6 bases). Germline V CDR1 and CDR2: MGHRA, YSYEKL. The CDR3 length is 16 residues. Trimming took off 1 base at V and 1 base at J, with 13 bases between the two ends. The CDR3 DNA sequence: TGCGCCAGCAGCCAAGGGAGAGGGGGGGGGAACACTGAAGCTTTCTTT. The encoded protein is CASSQGRGGGNTEAFF.

V and J are TRBV5-1 and TRBJ2-1; TRBD2 agrees at 8 bases. Germline V lookup: CDR1 SGHRS, CDR2 YFSETQ. Losses at the gene ends were 6 bases for V and 5 bases for J; bases not matched to a gene: 10. This CDR3 is 15 amino acids long. The CDR3 loop reads CASKETTGGHNEQFF. The CDR3 DNA reads as TGCGCCAGCAAGGAGACTACGGGAGGGCACAATGAGCAGTTCTTC. The full variable domain, with the rest looked up from reference TRBV5-1 and TRBJ2-1, is KAGVTQTPRYLIKTRGQQVTLSCSPISGHRSVSWYQQTPGQGLQFLFEYFSETQRNKGNFPGRFSGRQFSNSRSEMNVSTLELGDSALYLCASKETTGGHNEQFFGPGTRLTVL.

V gene TRBV18 combines with J gene TRBJ1-2; maybe TRBD1 (6 bases). The CDR3 length is 15 residues. Trimming removed 4 bases from V and 1 base from J, with 13 bases in between. Germline lookup yields CDR1 KGHSH and CDR2 LQKENI. For the CDR3, the DNA is TGTGCCAGCTCACGCCGGGACATGAGTAACTATGGCTACACCTTC. This encodes CASSRRDMSNYGYTF.

The gene calls are TRBV5-1 and TRBJ2-3; 14 bases agree with TRBD2. The CDR3 has 17 amino acids. Germline loops: CDR1 SGHRS, CDR2 YFSETQ. V trimming: 0 bases; J trimming: 4 bases; junction bases outside the gene matches: 4. DNA of the CDR3: TGCGCCAGCAGCTTGGCCCAGACTAGCGGGGGGGCAGATACGCAGTATTTT. This translates into CASSLAQTSGGADTQYF.

V usage is TRBV27 and J usage is TRBJ1-2; D is unclear. The V gene's germline CDR1 is MNHEY and CDR2 SMNVEV (reference sequence). The CDR3 sequence is 13 residues long. Between the trimmed V and J ends, which lost 8 bases and 5 bases, there was a span of 15 bases. The chain's CDR3 is CASRRRGRYGYTF. The CDR3 nucleotides are TGTGCCAGCCGAAGACGGGGTAGGTATGGCTACACCTTC.

V and J are TRBV7-9 and TRBJ2-7; 7 bases match TRBD1. J gave up 5 bases and V 1 base, and 11 bases lay outside the gene matches. The CDR3 totals 16 residues. CDR1 and CDR2 from the germline V gene are SEHNR and FQNEAQ (reference sequence). The DNA for the CDR3 is TGTGCCAGCAGCTTAGTAATAGGGGGCAATCGCCACGAGCAGTACTTC. Translation gives CASSLVIGGNRHEQYF. The whole variable domain, filled in from reference TRBV7-9 and TRBJ2-7, reads DTGVSQNPRHKITKRGQNVTFRCDPISEHNRLYWYRQTLGQGPEFLTYFQNEAQLEKSRLLSDRFSAERPKGSFSTLEIQRTEQGDSAMYLCASSLVIGGNRHEQYFGPGTRLTVT.

The J gene is TRBJ1-1, the V gene TRBV2; 9 bases are shared with TRBD1. The CDR3 covers 16 residues. CDR1 and CDR2 from the germline V gene are SNHLY and FYNNEI. V was clipped by 7 bases and J by 5 bases; unmatched bases: 14. The CDR3 region is CASTEDRGGGTTEAFF. The CDR3 nucleotides read TGTGCCAGCACCGAGGACAGGGGAGGAGGGACAACTGAAGCTTTCTTT.

This chain uses TRBV7-3 with TRBJ2-3; 7 bases are shared with TRBD1. CDR3 size: 14 residues. Trimming at V came to 4 bases and at J to 2 bases, leaving 3 bases not matched to a gene. Germline lookup yields CDR1 SGHTA and CDR2 FQGTGA. The CDR3 DNA sequence: TGTGCCAGCAGCTCCGGACAGGTCACAGATACGCAGTATTTT. Protein: CASSSGQVTDTQYF.

The V gene is TRBV19, the J gene TRBJ2-2; TRBD1 is a possible D gene (6 bases). CDR1 and CDR2 (germline): LNHDA, SQIVND (reference sequence). Between the trimmed V and J ends, which lost 8 bases and 5 bases, there was a span of 21 bases. This CDR3 has 16 residues. The CDR3 reads CASASGTRKGTGELFF. The CDR3 DNA follows: TGTGCCAGTGCCTCCGGGACACGGAAGGGGACCGGGGAGCTGTTTTTT.

This clone has a handful of counts. The DNA of the CDR3 is TGTGCCAGCAGTGAAGGAGGGGGCGATGAGCAGTTCTTC. It codes for CASSEGGGDEQFF. V and J are TRBV25-1 and TRBJ2-1; D might be TRBD1 (7 bases). From germline, CDR1 is MGHDK and CDR2 SYGVNS. The germline V and J ends were trimmed by 2 bases and 8 bases, with 10 bases remaining between them. CDR3 length equals 13 residues.

The V gene is TRBV2, the J gene TRBJ2-7; D gene ambiguous. This CDR3 is built from 14 residues. The germline V gene encodes CDR1 SNHLY and CDR2 FYNNEI. V shed 7 bases and J shed 0 bases, with 13 bases lying between them. The CDR3 nucleotides read TGTGCCAGCACCTATCTGCCCTCCTCCTACGAGCAGTACTTC. It yields the protein CASTYLPSSYEQYF.

The chain recombines TRBV19 with TRBJ2-7; 13 bases fit TRBD2. The CDR3 contains 14 residues. V was pared by 7 bases and J by 9 bases, with 9 bases of the junction left unmatched. The germline gives CDR1 LNHDA, CDR2 SQIVND (reference sequence). CDR3 in amino acids: CASTSGTSGIGQYF. The CDR3 nucleotides read TGTGCCAGTACCTCCGGGACTAGCGGGATTGGGCAGTACTTC.